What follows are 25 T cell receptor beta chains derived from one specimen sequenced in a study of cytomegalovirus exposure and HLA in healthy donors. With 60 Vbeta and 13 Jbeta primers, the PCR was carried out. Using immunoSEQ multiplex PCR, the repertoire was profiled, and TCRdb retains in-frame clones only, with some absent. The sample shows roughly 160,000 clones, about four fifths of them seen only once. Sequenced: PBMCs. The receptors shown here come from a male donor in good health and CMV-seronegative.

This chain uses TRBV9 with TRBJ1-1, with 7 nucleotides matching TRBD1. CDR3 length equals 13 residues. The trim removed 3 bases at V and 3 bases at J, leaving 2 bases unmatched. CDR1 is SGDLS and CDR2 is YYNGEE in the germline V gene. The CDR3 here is CASSAGQDTEAFF. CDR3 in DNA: TGTGCCAGCAGCGCCGGACAGGACACTGAAGCTTTCTTT. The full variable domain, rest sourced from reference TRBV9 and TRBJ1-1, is DSGVTQTPKHLITATGQRVTLRCSPRSGDLSVYWYQQSLDQGLQFLIQYYNGEERAKGNILERFSAQQFPDLHSELNLSSLELGDSALYFCASSAGQDTEAFFGQGTRLTVV.

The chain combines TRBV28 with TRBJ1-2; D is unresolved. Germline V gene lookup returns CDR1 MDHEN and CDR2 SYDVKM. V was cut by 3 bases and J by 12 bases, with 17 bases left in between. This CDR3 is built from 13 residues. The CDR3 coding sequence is TGTGCCAGCAGTTTTCTTGGCGGCAGCGGACACACCTTC. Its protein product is CASSFLGGSGHTF.

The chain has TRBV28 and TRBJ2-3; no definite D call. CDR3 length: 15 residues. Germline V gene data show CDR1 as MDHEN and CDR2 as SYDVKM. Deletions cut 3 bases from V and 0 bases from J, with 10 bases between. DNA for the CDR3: TGTGCCAGCAGTTTGCGGCAGACTAGCACAGATACGCAGTATTTT. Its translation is CASSLRQTSTDTQYF.

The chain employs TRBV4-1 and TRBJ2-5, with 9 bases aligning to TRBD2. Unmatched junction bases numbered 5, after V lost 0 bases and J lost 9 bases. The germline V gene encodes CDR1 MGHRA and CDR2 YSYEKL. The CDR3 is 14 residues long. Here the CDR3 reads CASSQDLAGRSQYF. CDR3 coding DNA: TGCGCCAGCAGCCAAGATCTAGCGGGGAGGTCCCAGTACTTC.

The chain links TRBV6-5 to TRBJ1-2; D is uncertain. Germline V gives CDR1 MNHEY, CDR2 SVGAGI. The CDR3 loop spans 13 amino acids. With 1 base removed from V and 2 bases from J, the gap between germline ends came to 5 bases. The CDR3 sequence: CASSYYGNYGYTF. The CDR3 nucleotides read TGTGCCAGCAGTTACTACGGGAACTATGGCTACACCTTC.

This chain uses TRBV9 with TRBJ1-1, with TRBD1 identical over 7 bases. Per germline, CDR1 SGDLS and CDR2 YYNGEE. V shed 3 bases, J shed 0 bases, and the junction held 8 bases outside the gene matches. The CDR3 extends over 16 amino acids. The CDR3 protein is CASSALPGGMNTEAFF. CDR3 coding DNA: TGTGCCAGCAGCGCGCTCCCAGGGGGGATGAACACTGAAGCTTTCTTT.

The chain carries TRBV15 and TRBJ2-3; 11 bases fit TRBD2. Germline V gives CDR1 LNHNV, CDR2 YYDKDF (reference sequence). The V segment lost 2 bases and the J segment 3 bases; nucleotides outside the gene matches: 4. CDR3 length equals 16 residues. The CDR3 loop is CATSRRLAGSTDTQYF. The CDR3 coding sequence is TGTGCCACCAGCAGAAGACTAGCGGGAAGTACAGATACGCAGTATTTT.

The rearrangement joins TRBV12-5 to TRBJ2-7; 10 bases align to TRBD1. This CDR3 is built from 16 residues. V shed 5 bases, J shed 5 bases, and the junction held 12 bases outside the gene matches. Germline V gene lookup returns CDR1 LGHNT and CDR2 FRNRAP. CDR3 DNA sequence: TGTGCTAGTGGTAACCCGGCCCCCGGGACAGGGGACGAGCAGTACTTC. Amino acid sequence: CASGNPAPGTGDEQYF.

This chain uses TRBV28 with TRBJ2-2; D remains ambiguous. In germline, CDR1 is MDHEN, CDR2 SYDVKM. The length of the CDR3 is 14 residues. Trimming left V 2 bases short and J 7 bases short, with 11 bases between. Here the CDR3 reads CASSLRPVGGELFF. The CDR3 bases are TGTGCCAGCAGTTTACGCCCGGTTGGCGGGGAGCTGTTTTTT.

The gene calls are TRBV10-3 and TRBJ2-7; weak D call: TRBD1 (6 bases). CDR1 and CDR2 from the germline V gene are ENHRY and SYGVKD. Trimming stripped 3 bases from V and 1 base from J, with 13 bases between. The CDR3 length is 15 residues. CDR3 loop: CAISEKGQGSYEQYF. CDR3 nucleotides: TGTGCCATCAGTGAAAAGGGGCAGGGGTCCTACGAGCAGTACTTC.

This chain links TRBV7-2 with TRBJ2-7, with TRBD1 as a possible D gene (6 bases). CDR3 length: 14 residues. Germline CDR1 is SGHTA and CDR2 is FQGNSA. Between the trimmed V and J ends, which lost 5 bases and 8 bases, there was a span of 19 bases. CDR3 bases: TGTGCCAGCAGCCCCCGGTGGGATCGGGACAAGCAGTACTTC. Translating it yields CASSPRWDRDKQYF. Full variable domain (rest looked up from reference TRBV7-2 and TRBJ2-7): GAGVSQSPSNKVTEKGKDVELRCDPISGHTALYWYRQSLGQGLEFLIYFQGNSAPDKSGLPSDRFSAERTGGSVSTLTIQRTQQEDSAVYLCASSPRWDRDKQYFGPGTRLTVT.

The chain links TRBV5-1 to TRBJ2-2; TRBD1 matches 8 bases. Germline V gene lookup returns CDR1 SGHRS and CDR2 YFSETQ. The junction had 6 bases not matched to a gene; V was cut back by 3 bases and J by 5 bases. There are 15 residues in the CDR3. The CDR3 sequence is CASSWTGSKTGELFF. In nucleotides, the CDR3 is TGCGCCAGCAGCTGGACAGGGTCAAAGACCGGGGAGCTGTTTTTT.

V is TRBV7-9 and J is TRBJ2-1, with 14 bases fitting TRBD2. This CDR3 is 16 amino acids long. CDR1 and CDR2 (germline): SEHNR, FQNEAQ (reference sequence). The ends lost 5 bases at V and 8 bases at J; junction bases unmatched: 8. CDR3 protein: CASSPTSGGAFHEQFF. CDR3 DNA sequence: TGTGCCAGCAGCCCGACTAGCGGGGGGGCTTTCCATGAGCAGTTCTTC.

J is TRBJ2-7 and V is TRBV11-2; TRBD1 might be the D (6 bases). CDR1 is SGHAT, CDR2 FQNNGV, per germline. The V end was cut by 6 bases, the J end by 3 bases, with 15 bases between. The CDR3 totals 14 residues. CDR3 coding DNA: TGTGCCAGCAGACGAGCCGGGACACTCTACGAGCAGTACTTC. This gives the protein CASRRAGTLYEQYF.

The CDR3 DNA follows: TGTGCCAGCAGGGGGGACAGGGCAGCGGGTCGTTCACCCCTCCACTTT. As protein: CASRGDRAAGRSPLHF. The chain employs TRBV27 and TRBJ1-6; 9 bases match TRBD1. The germline gives CDR1 MNHEY, CDR2 SMNVEV (reference sequence). V lost 6 bases, J lost 9 bases, and 12 bases stayed unmatched. This CDR3 region has 16 residues.

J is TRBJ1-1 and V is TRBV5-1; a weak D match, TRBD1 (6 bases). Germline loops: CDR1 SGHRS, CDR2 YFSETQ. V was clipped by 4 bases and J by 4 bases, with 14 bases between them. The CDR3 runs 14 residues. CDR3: CASSTQGVGTEAFF. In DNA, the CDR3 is TGCGCCAGCAGCACACAGGGAGTGGGCACTGAAGCTTTCTTT.

CDR3 in amino acids: CSVVQVDSLTGELFF. DNA of the CDR3: TGCAGCGTTGTACAGGTAGACTCTCTCACCGGGGAGCTGTTTTTT. The chain recombines TRBV29-1 with TRBJ2-2; D is possibly TRBD1 (5 bases). This CDR3 has 15 residues. The V gene's germline CDR1 is SQVTM and CDR2 ANQGSEA. Between the trimmed V and J ends, which lost 4 bases and 4 bases, there was a span of 16 bases.

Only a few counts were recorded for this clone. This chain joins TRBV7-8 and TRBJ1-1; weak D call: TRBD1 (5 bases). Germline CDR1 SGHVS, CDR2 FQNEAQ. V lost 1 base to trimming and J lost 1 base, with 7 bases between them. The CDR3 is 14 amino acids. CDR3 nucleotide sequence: TGTGCCAGCAGCTTAGATCAGGGGAACACTGAAGCTTTCTTT. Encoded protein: CASSLDQGNTEAFF.

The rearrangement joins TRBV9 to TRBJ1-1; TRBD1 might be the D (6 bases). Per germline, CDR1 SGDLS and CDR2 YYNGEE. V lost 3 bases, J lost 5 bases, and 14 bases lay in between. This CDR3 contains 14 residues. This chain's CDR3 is CASSGSRGGTEAFF. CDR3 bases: TGTGCCAGCAGCGGAAGCAGGGGAGGGACTGAAGCTTTCTTT.

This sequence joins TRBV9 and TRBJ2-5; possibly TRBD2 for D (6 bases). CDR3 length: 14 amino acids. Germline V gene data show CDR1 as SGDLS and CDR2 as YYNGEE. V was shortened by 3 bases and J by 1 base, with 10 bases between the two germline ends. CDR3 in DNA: TGTGCCAGCAGCGGACGGGACTCCCAAGAGACCCAGTACTTC. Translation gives CASSGRDSQETQYF.

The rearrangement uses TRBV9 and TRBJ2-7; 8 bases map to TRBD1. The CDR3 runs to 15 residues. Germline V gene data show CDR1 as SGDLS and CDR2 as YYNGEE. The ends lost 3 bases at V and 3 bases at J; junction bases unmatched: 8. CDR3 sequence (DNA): TGTGCCAGCAGCGCTGCCGGGACAGGAGACTACGAGCAGTACTTC. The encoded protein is CASSAAGTGDYEQYF.

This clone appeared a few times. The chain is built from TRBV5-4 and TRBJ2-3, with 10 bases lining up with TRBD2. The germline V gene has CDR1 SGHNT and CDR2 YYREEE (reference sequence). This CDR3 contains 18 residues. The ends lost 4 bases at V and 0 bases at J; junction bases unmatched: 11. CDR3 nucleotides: TGTGCCAGCAGCAGAATTAGCGGGGGGCGGATAAGCACAGATACGCAGTATTTT. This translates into CASSRISGGRISTDTQYF.

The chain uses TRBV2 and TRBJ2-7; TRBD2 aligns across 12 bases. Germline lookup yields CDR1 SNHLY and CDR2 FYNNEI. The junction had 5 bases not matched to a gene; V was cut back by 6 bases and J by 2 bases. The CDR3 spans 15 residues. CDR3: CASRNGLAGTYEQYF. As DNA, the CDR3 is TGTGCCAGCAGGAACGGACTAGCGGGGACCTACGAGCAGTACTTC.

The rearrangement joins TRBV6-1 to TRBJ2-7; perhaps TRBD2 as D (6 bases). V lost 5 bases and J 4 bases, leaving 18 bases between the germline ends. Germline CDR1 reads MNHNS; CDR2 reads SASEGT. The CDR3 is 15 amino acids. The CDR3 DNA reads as TGTGCCAGCAGTCCCCGACGGGACTCGGGATACGAGCAGTACTTC. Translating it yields CASSPRRDSGYEQYF.

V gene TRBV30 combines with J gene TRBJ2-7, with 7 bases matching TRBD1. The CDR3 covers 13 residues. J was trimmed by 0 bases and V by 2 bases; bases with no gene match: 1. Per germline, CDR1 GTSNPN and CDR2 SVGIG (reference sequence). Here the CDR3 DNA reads TGTGCCTGGAGTCGGGACAGCTCCTACGAGCAGTACTTC. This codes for CAWSRDSSYEQYF.